This is a list of T cell receptor beta chains from one sample in a study of cytomegalovirus exposure and HLA in healthy donors. This table comes from immunoSEQ multiplex PCR, and its TCRdb copy is limited to in-frame clones, with some not included. The table has about 160,000 clones, 87% seen once. The sample consisted of PBMCs. The source of these receptors is a woman in her twenties or thirties in good health and CMV-seronegative. Both conserved end residues are part of each CDR3. The D gene is left open where the match is weak. Clone sizes are given selectively: once, few, many, or a class where the clone is expanded.

v_call,clone_size,d_call,j_call,cdr3_nt,cdr3_aa
TRBV5-1,.,.,TRBJ2-4,TGCGCCAGCAGCTTGGATGGCAGGGCCCAAAACATTCAGTACTTC,CASSLDGRAQNIQYF
TRBV7-2,.,.,TRBJ1-6,TGTGCCAGCAGCTTTTCAGGCAGCTCCTATAATTCACCCCTCCACTTT,CASSFSGSSYNSPLHF
TRBV6-5,.,TRBD2,TRBJ2-1,TGTGCCAGCAGTTACACCTTAGCGGGGGCGGGGGATGAGCAGTTCTTC,CASSYTLAGAGDEQFF
TRBV28,.,TRBD2,TRBJ2-7,TGTGCCACCGATTCATCCTCTAGCGGGAGGCTCTCCTACGAGCAGTACTTC,CATDSSSSGRLSYEQYF
TRBV5-1,.,TRBD1,TRBJ1-1,TGCGCCAGCAGCATGACAGGGGTTACTGCCAGACCCTATGAAGCTTTCTTT,CASSMTGVTARPYEAFF
TRBV5-4,.,TRBD2,TRBJ2-7,TGTGCCAGCAGCACGGCCGGGACTAGCCCTGAGCAGTACTTC,CASSTAGTSPEQYF
TRBV19,.,TRBD1,TRBJ1-6,TGTGCCAGTAGCACCGGGACAGATAATTCACCCCTCCACTTT,CASSTGTDNSPLHF
TRBV5-1,once,TRBD2,TRBJ2-2,TGCGCCAGCAGCTTTGGGACTAGCGGGGGGGCCTTCGAGGAGCTGTTTTTT,CASSFGTSGGAFEELFF
TRBV18,.,.,TRBJ1-1,TGTGCCAGCTCACAATATGATACGCAGAGCGTGACTGAAGCTTTCTTT,CASSQYDTQSVTEAFF
TRBV9,.,TRBD1,TRBJ1-1,TGTGCCAGCAGCGCCCGACAGGGGGGAAACACTGAAGCTTTCTTT,CASSARQGGNTEAFF
TRBV5-1,.,TRBD1,TRBJ2-1,TGCGCCAGCAGCTTGAGATCCCCGACAGGGAGAGACAATGAGCAGTTCTTC,CASSLRSPTGRDNEQFF
TRBV30,.,TRBD2,TRBJ2-7,TGTGCCTGGGCCCCTAGCGGCTCCTACGAGCAGTACTTC,CAWAPSGSYEQYF
TRBV7-2,.,TRBD1,TRBJ2-1,TGTGCCAGCAGCTTAGTAGGGGGACAGGGGCACAATGAGCAGTTCTTC,CASSLVGGQGHNEQFF
TRBV30,few,.,TRBJ1-6,TGTGCCTGGAGGGACAGAGTCCCGAATTCACCCCTCCACTTT,CAWRDRVPNSPLHF
TRBV6-8,few,TRBD2,TRBJ2-7,TGTGCCAGCAGTTCGACTAGCGAAGGCGAGCAGTACTTC,CASSSTSEGEQYF
TRBV4-2,.,.,TRBJ1-5,TGTGCCAGCAGCCCGAGGGAAAATAGCAATCAGCCCCAGCATTTT,CASSPRENSNQPQHF
TRBV15,.,.,TRBJ1-4,TGTGCCACCAGCAGAGATAACGGGGGGGGGAATGAAAAACTGTTTTTT,CATSRDNGGGNEKLFF
TRBV4-2,once,TRBD1,TRBJ1-6,TGTGCCAGCTCTCTCGACAGGGGAAGTCCACCCCTCCACTTT,CASSLDRGSPPLHF
TRBV19,.,.,TRBJ1-3,TGTGCCAGCTCCGGGAGTAATGGAAACACCATATATTTT,CASSGSNGNTIYF
TRBV10-2,.,.,TRBJ1-1,TGCGCCAGCATCGGGGGGGGAGAGGCTGAAGCTTTCTTT,CASIGGGEAEAFF